This entry lists 10 T cell receptor beta chains sequenced from one sample in a study of read filtering for tumor transcriptome and immune sequencing. From roughly 400 ng of RNA, a library with molecular barcoded alpha/delta and beta/gamma adaptors was made. TCRdb called the reads again in MiXCR, with one record for every CDR3 protein. The sample carries roughly 41,000 distinct CDR3 sequences, roughly an eighth recorded once. The sequencing sample was made of a population of CD138-negative cells sorted from bone marrow. Source of these receptors: a donor over 35 with multiple myeloma.

This rearrangement joins TRBV3-1 to TRBJ2-5; tentative D call: TRBD2 (6 bases). V was cut by 1 base and J by 5 bases, with 23 bases left in between. The CDR3 consists of 18 residues. Germline-derived CDR1 and CDR2 are LGHDT and YNNKEL (reference sequence). The CDR3 DNA is TGTGCCAGCAGCCAAGCCGGGGCTAGCGTTCCCCGCGGGGAGACCCAGTACTTC. Translated: CASSQAGASVPRGETQYF.

This clonotype was counted ten times or more. V gene TRBV11-2 combines with J gene TRBJ2-2; D is unclear. Germline values: CDR1 SGHAT, CDR2 FQNNGV. Trimming cost V 4 bases and J 8 bases, with 14 bases left between them. CDR3 length equals 14 residues. In nucleotides, the CDR3 is TGTGCCAGCAGCTCGTTACTGTCAATGGGGGAGCTGTTTTTT. Translation gives CASSSLLSMGELFF.

Many counts were recorded for this clonotype. The V and J genes are TRBV6-2 or TRBV6-3 and TRBJ2-7; 10 bases are shared with TRBD2. CDR1 is MNHEY and CDR2 is SVGEGT in the germline V gene. The CDR3 covers 15 residues. V dropped 2 bases and J dropped 4; count of bases not matched to a gene: 5. The CDR3 sequence is CASSYGPSGSYEQYF. As DNA, the CDR3 is TGTGCCAGCAGTTACGGTCCTAGCGGGAGTTACGAGCAGTACTTC.

This clonotype was detected ten times or more. The CDR3, as DNA: TGTGCCTGGAGTGTGATGGTGGGTGGCACTGAAGCTTTCTTT. Translation gives CAWSVMVGGTEAFF. The chain carries TRBV30 and TRBJ1-1; unclear D gene. This CDR3 spans 14 amino acids. V was pared by 0 bases and J by 4 bases, with 12 bases between. CDR1 and CDR2 from the germline V gene are GTSNPN and SVGIG (reference sequence).

This clonotype was observed at least ten times. The V gene is TRBV11-2, the J gene TRBJ2-7; D uncertain. This CDR3 is 14 amino acids long. CDR1 and CDR2 from the germline V gene are SGHAT and FQNNGV. Between the trimmed V and J ends, which lost 3 bases and 3 bases, there was a span of 12 bases. The CDR3: CASSFGDSGYEQYF. As DNA, the CDR3 is TGTGCCAGCAGCTTCGGAGACTCGGGCTACGAGCAGTACTTC.

At least ten counts were recorded for this clonotype. V is TRBV11-2 and J is TRBJ2-5; the D gene is possibly TRBD2 (5 bases). The germline gives CDR1 SGHAT, CDR2 FQNNGV. V lost 1 base and J lost 8, with 11 bases in between. CDR3 length equals 13 residues. CDR3 nucleotides: TGTGCCAGCAGCTTAGGGCTCCGGGGTACCCAGTACTTC. Translating gives CASSLGLRGTQYF.

With regard to this clonotype: At one of its ends the junction is not consistent with the germline gene, which may arise from a read error. CDR3 sequence reads: CATSIDPLRRGTGELFF. In nucleotides, the CDR3 is TGTGCCACTAGTATAGATCCCCTTCGCCGGGGGACCGGGGAGCTGTTTTTT. The chain joins TRBV19 to TRBJ2-2, with TRBD2 as a possible D gene (6 bases). This CDR3 comprises 17 residues. The germline V gene has CDR1 LNHDA and CDR2 SQIVND (reference sequence). Full variable domain (missing parts from reference TRBV19 and TRBJ2-2): DGGITQSPKYLFRKEGQNVTLSCEQNLNHDAMYWYRQDPGQGLRLIYYSQIVNDFQKGDIAEGYSVSREKKESFPLTVTSAQKNPTAFYLCATSIDPLRRGTGELFFGEGSRLTVL.

Note on this clonotype: A far larger clone is off by one base, so a read error is likely. The genes are TRBV6-6 and TRBJ1-5, with 7 bases matching TRBD1. The V gene's germline CDR1 is MNHNY and CDR2 SVGAGI (reference sequence). Losses at the gene ends were 10 bases for V and 9 bases for J; bases not matched to a gene: 12. The CDR3 runs 13 residues. CDR3 in amino acids: CATTDRAGRPQHF. The CDR3 nucleotides are TGTGCCACCACAGACAGGGCCGGTCGGCCCCAGCATTTT.

This clonotype showed up many times. The chain combines TRBV19 with TRBJ1-4; TRBD1 is a possible D gene (5 bases). Germline CDR1 and CDR2: LNHDA and SQIVND (reference sequence). The CDR3 length is 14 residues. Between the trimmed V and J ends, which lost 6 bases and 4 bases, there was a span of 12 bases. In DNA, the CDR3 is TGTGCCAGTAGGGAGGGACGGATTAATGAAAAACTGTTTTTT. Translated, it gives CASREGRINEKLFF.

This clonotype has a count of ten or more. The chain links TRBV4-1 to TRBJ2-1; D gene unclear. This CDR3 spans 15 amino acids. The V gene's germline CDR1 is MGHRA and CDR2 YSYEKL. Trimming pared 0 bases from V and 4 bases from J, leaving 10 bases between. CDR3 DNA: TGCGCCAGCAGCCAAGATCGTCGCACGTACAATGAGCAGTTCTTC. This encodes CASSQDRRTYNEQFF.